This T cell receptor beta chain stems from a study of T cells after yellow fever vaccination. Study as a whole: Preparation of fractions with low cell numbers was performed using SMART-Seq v4 Ultra Low Input. Study observations and caveats: A weaker but faster secondary response was observed, peaking on day 5 versus 15.

Concerning this clonotype: Antigen specificity is unknown.

The 5'RACE template-switching step produced TCR cDNA and added a universal primer site and UMIs. MiXCR was run by TCRdb on the 5' RACE reads, yielding one entry per CDR3 protein. The data hold under 350,000 distinct CDR3 sequences, with about 4% observed a single time. The input for sequencing was PBMCs, taken 5 days after the yellow fever booster vaccination. The source of this sequence is a man younger than 35 who received the YFV17D yellow fever vaccine.

The CDR3 DNA reads as TGCAGCGTTGAAGAAGGGGGGACAGGGGCGAAAGAGACCCAGTACTTC. Its translation is CSVEEGGTGAKETQYF. J is TRBJ2-5 and V is TRBV29-1; 10 bases map to TRBD1. Germline CDR1 SQVTM, CDR2 ANQGSEA. CDR3 size: 16 residues. J gave up 3 bases and V 0 bases, and 7 bases lay outside the gene matches. Full variable domain (missing parts from reference TRBV29-1 and TRBJ2-5): SAVISQKPSRDICQRGTSLTIQCQVDSQVTMMFWYRQQPGQSLTLIATANQGSEATYESGFVIDKFPISRPNLTFSTLTVSNMSPEDSSIYLCSVEEGGTGAKETQYFGPGTRLLVL.